This T cell receptor beta chain was retrieved from a study of cytomegalovirus exposure and HLA in healthy donors. The CDR3 has 13 amino acids. Trimming shortened V by 3 bases and J by 6 bases, and 11 bases separated the two germline ends. The germline V gene has CDR1 MNHEY and CDR2 SMNVEV (reference sequence). General study points: Through in vitro validation, a few CMV-associated chains were shown to be specific for CMV antigens. It was shown in a later analysis that HLA-associated TCR beta chains were more clonally expanded than other, equally common chains. Cytomegalovirus-associated status was assigned to approximately 160 TCR beta chains.

The primer mix had 60 Vbeta and 13 Jbeta primers. TCRdb's table, derived via immunoSEQ multiplex PCR, lists solely in-frame clones and lacks some. The sample comprises roughly 66,000 clones, roughly 74% of which are singletons, and about 8% rests with the top ten. As concerns this clone: Its antigen remains unknown.

The TCR originated in a man aged 18 to 30 in good health and CMV-seropositive. The source material was PBMCs. J is TRBJ1-2 and V is TRBV27, with D perhaps matching TRBD1 (6 bases). As DNA, the CDR3 is TGTGCCAGCAGTTTTGGGGCAGGGGATGGCTACACCTTC. Protein product: CASSFGAGDGYTF.